The rows below give T cell receptor beta chains drawn from one sample of a study of blood T cell repertoires in COVID-19. TCRdb's copy holds only in-frame clones and misses some; the assay was immunoSEQ multiplex PCR. Here the sample spans about 90,000 clones, 75% to 85% being singletons. The sample comprised peripheral blood. These TCRs come from a woman in her sixties or seventies with acute or convalescent COVID-19. Each CDR3 is given with its conserved first and last residue. A D gene is named only where the DNA matches it firmly. Size is omitted from some rows. Given values are once, few, many or a class for expanded clones.

>TRBJ2-1|few|TRBV24-1|.
CATSPDGRNYNEQFF
TGTGCCACCAGCCCGGATGGGAGGAATTACAATGAGCAGTTCTTC
>TRBJ2-3|.|TRBV18|.
CASSLTTTTRTDTQYF
TGTGCCAGCTCACTCACGACTACTACCCGTACAGATACGCAGTATTTT
>TRBJ2-3|.|TRBV5-1|.
CASRAGDTQYF
TGCGCCAGCAGAGCAGGCGATACGCAGTATTTT
>TRBJ2-7|.|TRBV19|TRBD2
CASSIASGSADEQYF
TGTGCCAGTAGTATTGCTAGCGGGAGTGCAGACGAGCAGTACTTC
>TRBJ2-1|.|TRBV5-1|TRBD2
CASSTGLAGVGNEQFF
TGCGCCAGCAGCACGGGACTAGCGGGGGTAGGGAATGAGCAGTTCTTC
>TRBJ1-1|.|TRBV10-3|.
CATRTETMNTEAFF
TGTGCCACCAGGACAGAGACCATGAACACTGAAGCTTTCTTT
>TRBJ2-3|.|TRBV27|.
CASSIGGHPSTDTQYF
TGTGCCAGCAGTATCGGGGGGCACCCTAGCACAGATACGCAGTATTTT
>TRBJ2-5|.|TRBV4-2|.
CASSPSPSWGSQETQYF
TGTGCCAGCAGCCCCAGTCCGAGTTGGGGCTCACAAGAGACCCAGTACTTC
>TRBJ2-6|.|TRBV4-1|.
CASSQAGYGANVLTF
TGCGCCAGCAGCCAGGCAGGGTACGGGGCCAACGTCCTGACTTTC
>TRBJ2-5|many|TRBV19|.
CASADLRFPVTQYF
TGTGCCAGCGCTGATTTGAGGTTCCCGGTGACCCAGTACTTC
>TRBJ2-3|.|TRBV11-1|TRBD2
CASSNRLAGVSDTQYF
TGTGCCAGCAGCAACCGACTAGCGGGAGTCTCAGATACGCAGTATTTT
>TRBJ2-3|.|TRBV6-2/TRBV6-3|TRBD2
CASSYSLAGGPTDTQYF
TGTGCCAGCAGTTACTCACTAGCGGGGGGTCCCACAGATACGCAGTATTTT
>TRBJ1-5|.|TRBV2|TRBD1
CASTRTGREPQHF
TGTGCCAGCACTCGGACAGGCCGTGAGCCCCAGCATTTT
>TRBJ2-1|.|TRBV3-1/TRBV3-2|TRBD2
CASRREGRGEQFF
TGTGCCAGCAGGCGGGAGGGCCGGGGGGAGCAGTTCTTC
>TRBJ2-3|.|TRBV19|TRBD2
CASNPSSGGTDTQYF
TGTGCCAGTAACCCCTCTAGCGGGGGGACAGATACGCAGTATTTT
>TRBJ1-1|.|TRBV7-2|TRBD1
CASSFDRVVNTEAFF
TGTGCCAGCAGCTTTGACAGGGTAGTGAACACTGAAGCTTTCTTT
>TRBJ2-5|.|TRBV19|TRBD1
CASRTLGGETQYF
TGTGCCAGTAGAACATTAGGGGGCGAGACCCAGTACTTC
>TRBJ2-1|.|TRBV11-1|TRBD1
CASSLPRGGNGEQFF
TGTGCCAGCAGCTTACCTCGAGGGGGCAACGGTGAGCAGTTCTTC
>TRBJ1-1|.|TRBV7-2|TRBD1
CASSPPTGLNTEAFF
TGTGCCAGCAGCCCGCCGACAGGGTTGAACACTGAAGCTTTCTTT
>TRBJ2-1|.|TRBV7-9|TRBD1
CASSPSGTGVDEQFF
TGTGCCAGCAGCCCTTCCGGGACAGGGGTCGATGAGCAGTTCTTC
>TRBJ2-7|.|TRBV6-5|.
CASSELIYYEQYF
TGTGCCAGCTCTGAACTGATTTACTACGAGCAGTACTTC
>TRBJ2-7|.|TRBV5-1|.
CASSLAWSGYEQYF
TGCGCCAGCAGCTTGGCCTGGTCAGGATACGAGCAGTACTTC
>TRBJ1-4|.|TRBV4-1|TRBD1
CASSQWDRATNEKLFF
TGCGCCAGCAGCCAGTGGGACAGAGCAACTAATGAAAAACTGTTTTTT
>TRBJ2-7|.|TRBV12-3/TRBV12-4|.
CASSSLVTYEQYF
TGTGCCAGCAGTTCACTGGTTACCTACGAGCAGTACTTC
>TRBJ1-2|.|TRBV18|.
CASSPESGYTF
TGTGCCAGCTCACCAGAGTCCGGCTACACCTTC
>TRBJ1-2|.|TRBV7-9|.
CASSLTAGAGYTF
TGTGCCAGCAGCTTAACGGCAGGGGCAGGCTACACCTTC
>TRBJ1-1|.|TRBV5-1|.
CASRWEGRNTEAFF
TGCGCCAGCAGATGGGAGGGTCGGAACACTGAAGCTTTCTTT
>TRBJ1-2|many|TRBV3-1/TRBV3-2|.
CASSSGPWDGYTF
TGTGCCAGCAGCAGCGGTCCATGGGATGGCTACACCTTC
>TRBJ2-5|.|TRBV6-2/TRBV6-3|.
CASSYGGLEETQYF
TGTGCCAGCAGTTACGGGGGACTGGAAGAGACCCAGTACTTC
>TRBJ2-3|.|TRBV11-2|.
CASSWALAGIADTQYF
TGTGCCAGCAGCTGGGCTCTCGCGGGGATCGCAGATACGCAGTATTTT
>TRBJ2-7|.|TRBV2|TRBD2
CATRSRSGGISYEQYF
TGTGCCACCAGGAGCCGTAGCGGGGGAATCTCCTACGAGCAGTACTTC
>TRBJ2-7|few|TRBV6-5|.
CASSTSSSPSYEQYF
TGTGCCAGCAGTACCTCCAGTAGCCCCTCCTACGAGCAGTACTTC
>TRBJ1-6|.|TRBV6-5|.
CASGSSSYNSPLHF
TGTGCCAGCGGGTCTAGCTCCTATAATTCACCCCTCCACTTT
>TRBJ1-1|.|TRBV7-8|TRBD1
CASSTDRVNTEAFF
TGTGCCAGCAGCACTGACAGGGTTAACACTGAAGCTTTCTTT
>TRBJ2-2|.|TRBV18|.
CASSLTGPGELFF
TGTGCCAGCTCACTTACAGGTCCCGGGGAGCTGTTTTTT
>TRBJ1-6|.|TRBV6-5|.
CASRVVGGNSPLHF
TGTGCCAGCCGAGTGGTCGGGGGTAATTCACCCCTCCACTTT
>TRBJ1-1|.|TRBV30|.
CAWSGQNTEAFF
TGTGCCTGGAGCGGACAGAACACTGAAGCTTTCTTT
>TRBJ1-1|.|TRBV7-8|.
CASSHGFGATEAFF
TGTGCCAGCAGCCACGGTTTTGGGGCCACTGAAGCTTTCTTT
>TRBJ1-1|.|TRBV23-1|TRBD1
CASSQSGTGGLNTEAFF
TGCGCCAGCAGTCAATCCGGGACAGGGGGCTTGAACACTGAAGCTTTCTTT
>TRBJ2-7|.|TRBV2|TRBD2
CASRAGTSGRNEQYF
TGTGCCAGCAGGGCCGGGACTAGCGGGAGAAACGAGCAGTACTTC
>TRBJ2-3|.|TRBV2|.
CASSRTGFAQYF
TGTGCCAGCAGTAGGACTGGTTTTGCGCAGTATTTT
>TRBJ1-1|.|TRBV15|.
CATSNRPNTEAFF
TGTGCCACCAGCAACAGACCCAACACTGAAGCTTTCTTT
>TRBJ1-2|.|TRBV30|TRBD1
CAWSASDRGRGYTF
TGTGCCTGGAGTGCCTCTGACAGGGGTAGAGGCTACACCTTC
>TRBJ1-1|once|TRBV3-1/TRBV3-2|.
CASSQTGWGTANAFF
TGTGCCAGCAGCCAAACCGGATGGGGGACTGCTAACGCTTTCTTT
>TRBJ2-5|.|TRBV29-1|.
CSAGLVGETQYF
TGCAGCGCTGGACTGGTGGGGGAGACCCAGTACTTC
>TRBJ2-7|.|TRBV25-1|.
CASSGHPGYEQYF
TGTGCCAGCAGTGGACATCCTGGCTACGAGCAGTACTTC